This is a list of T cell receptor beta chains from one sample in a study of PD-1 blockade in classical Hodgkin lymphoma. Sequencing used immunoSEQ multiplex PCR; TCRdb keeps in-frame clones, though not all of them. Found here are 35,000 to 50,000 clones, roughly 65% of them singletons; the top ten hold about 3.1%. Source: peripheral blood mononuclear cells (PBMCs), taken before the fourth cycle of nivolumab. These receptors were obtained from a human donor with classical Hodgkin lymphoma. CDR3s include the opening cysteine and the closing phenylalanine or tryptophan. The order of the fields is V gene, J gene, D gene, clone size, CDR3 DNA, CDR3 protein. D genes are given only for firm matches. Clone size is shown for a subset of rows, as once, few, many or a class of expanded clone.

TRBV28,TRBJ1-2,NA,NA,TGTGCCACCAGCGTCGGAGGTTATGGCTACACCTTC,CATSVGGYGYTF
TRBV7-9,TRBJ1-4,NA,NA,TGTGCCAGCAGCTTAACACGGGGGGCAACTAATGAAAAACTGTTTTTT,CASSLTRGATNEKLFF
TRBV5-1,TRBJ2-2,TRBD1,NA,TGCGCCAGCAGCCCTACAGGGGGCTCGAACACCGGGGAGCTGTTTTTT,CASSPTGGSNTGELFF
TRBV7-6,TRBJ2-7,NA,medium-sized,TGTGCCAGCAGCTTGGACACGGCCCCCTACGAGCAGTACTTC,CASSLDTAPYEQYF
TRBV4-1,TRBJ2-5,TRBD2,few,TGCGCCAGCAGCCGACCGGGGGGGCTGGAGACCCAGTACTTC,CASSRPGGLETQYF
TRBV7-9,TRBJ2-1,NA,NA,TGTGCCAGCAGTCCAGGCAGGGCACTTCGCGATGAGCAGTTCTTC,CASSPGRALRDEQFF
TRBV18,TRBJ2-5,NA,NA,TGTGCCAGCTCACCCCTGGGAGAGACCCAGTACTTC,CASSPLGETQYF
TRBV7-9,TRBJ1-2,NA,few,TGTGCCAGCAGCTTAGATCTGGACATCCCGGGCTACACCTTC,CASSLDLDIPGYTF
TRBV4-3,TRBJ1-1,NA,NA,TGCGCCAGCAGCCTCGTGTGGGGGCTGGACACTGAAGCTTTCTTT,CASSLVWGLDTEAFF
TRBV27,TRBJ1-2,NA,few,TGTGCCAGCAGTTTCAGGGTCCCTCTTTATGGCTACACCTTC,CASSFRVPLYGYTF
TRBV5-8,TRBJ2-7,TRBD1,NA,TGTGCCAGCAGCCTAACCCGGACAGGGTTCCACGAGCAGTACTTC,CASSLTRTGFHEQYF
TRBV19,TRBJ2-7,TRBD2,few,TGTGCCAGTAGTACGGGGAGGGCTGGAACCTACGAGCAGTACTTC,CASSTGRAGTYEQYF
TRBV2,TRBJ2-2,TRBD1,few,TGTGCCAGCAGTGAAGACAGGGGGCTCTCCGGGGAGCTGTTTTTT,CASSEDRGLSGELFF